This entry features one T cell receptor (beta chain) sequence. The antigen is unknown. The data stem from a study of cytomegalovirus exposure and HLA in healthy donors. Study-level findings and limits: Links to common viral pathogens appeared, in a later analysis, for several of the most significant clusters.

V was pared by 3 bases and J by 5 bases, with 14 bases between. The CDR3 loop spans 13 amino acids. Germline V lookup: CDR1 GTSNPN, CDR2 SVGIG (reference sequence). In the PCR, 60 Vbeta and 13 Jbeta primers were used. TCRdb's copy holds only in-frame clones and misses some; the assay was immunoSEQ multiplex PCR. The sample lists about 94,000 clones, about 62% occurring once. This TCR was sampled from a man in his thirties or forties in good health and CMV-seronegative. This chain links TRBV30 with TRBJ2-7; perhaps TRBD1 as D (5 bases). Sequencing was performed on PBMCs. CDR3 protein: CAWRPTGVDEQYF. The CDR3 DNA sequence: TGTGCCTGGAGGCCCACAGGAGTCGACGAGCAGTACTTC.